This T cell receptor beta chain was obtained from a study of blood T cell repertoires in COVID-19. Sequencing was performed with immunoSEQ multiplex PCR; in TCRdb, only in-frame clones are kept and a portion is missing. The sample has 200,000 to 250,000 clones; around 87% are singletons. This CDR3 has 13 residues. Trimming left V 2 bases short and J 0 bases short, with 5 bases between. Germline V gene data show CDR1 as MNHEY and CDR2 as SMNVEV (reference sequence). Participants spanned ages about 18 to 95 years and resided in roughly 26 US areas. What was sequenced was PBMCs or T cells enriched from blood (not recorded which). This TCR was sampled from a man aged 25 to 45 who had been exposed to COVID-19. The chain employs TRBV27 and TRBJ2-7, with D hard to call. CDR3 in DNA: TGTGCCAGCAGTTTAACGGGCTCCTACGAGCAGTACTTC. This sequence encodes CASSLTGSYEQYF.